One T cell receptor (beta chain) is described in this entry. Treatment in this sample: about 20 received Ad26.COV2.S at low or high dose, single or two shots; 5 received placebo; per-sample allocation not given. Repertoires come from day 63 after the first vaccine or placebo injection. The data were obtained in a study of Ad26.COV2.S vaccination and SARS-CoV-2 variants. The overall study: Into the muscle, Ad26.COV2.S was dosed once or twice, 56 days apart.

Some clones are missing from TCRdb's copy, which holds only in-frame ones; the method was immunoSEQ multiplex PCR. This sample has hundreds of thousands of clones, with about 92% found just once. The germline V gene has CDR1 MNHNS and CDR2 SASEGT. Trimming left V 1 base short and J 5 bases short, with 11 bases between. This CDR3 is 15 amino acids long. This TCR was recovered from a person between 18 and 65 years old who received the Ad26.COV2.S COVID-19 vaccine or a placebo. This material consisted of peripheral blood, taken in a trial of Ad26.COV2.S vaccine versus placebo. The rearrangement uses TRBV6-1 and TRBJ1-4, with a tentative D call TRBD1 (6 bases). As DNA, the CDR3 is TGTGCCAGCAGTGAAGGTTACAGGGTGAATGAAAAACTGTTTTTT. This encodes CASSEGYRVNEKLFF.